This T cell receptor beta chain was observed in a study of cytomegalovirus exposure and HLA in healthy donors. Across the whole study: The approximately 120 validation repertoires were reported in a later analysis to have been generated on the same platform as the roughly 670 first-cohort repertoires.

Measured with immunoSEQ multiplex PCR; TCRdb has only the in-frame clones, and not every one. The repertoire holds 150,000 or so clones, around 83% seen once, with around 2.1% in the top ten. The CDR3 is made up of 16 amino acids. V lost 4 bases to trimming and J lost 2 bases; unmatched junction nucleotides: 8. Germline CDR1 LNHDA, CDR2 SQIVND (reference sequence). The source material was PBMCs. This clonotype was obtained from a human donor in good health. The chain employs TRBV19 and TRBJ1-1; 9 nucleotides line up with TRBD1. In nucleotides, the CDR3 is TGTGCCAGTAGTACAACAGGGACAGGGCTAAACACTGAAGCTTTCTTT. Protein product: CASSTTGTGLNTEAFF. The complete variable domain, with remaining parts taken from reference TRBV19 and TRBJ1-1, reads DGGITQSPKYLFRKEGQNVTLSCEQNLNHDAMYWYRQDPGQGLRLIYYSQIVNDFQKGDIAEGYSVSREKKESFPLTVTSAQKNPTAFYLCASSTTGTGLNTEAFFGQGTRLTVV.